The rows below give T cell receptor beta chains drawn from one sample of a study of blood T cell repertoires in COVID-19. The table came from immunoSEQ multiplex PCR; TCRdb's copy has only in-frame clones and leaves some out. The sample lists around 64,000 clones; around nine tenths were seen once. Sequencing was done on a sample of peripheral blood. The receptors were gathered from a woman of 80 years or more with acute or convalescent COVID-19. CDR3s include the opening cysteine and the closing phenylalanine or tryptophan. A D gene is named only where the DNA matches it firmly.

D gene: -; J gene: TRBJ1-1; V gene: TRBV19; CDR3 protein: CASSKRQFEAFF
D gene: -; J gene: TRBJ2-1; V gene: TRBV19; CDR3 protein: CASSIGANNEQFF
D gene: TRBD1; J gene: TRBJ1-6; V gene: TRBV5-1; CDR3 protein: CASSLGQGSPLHF
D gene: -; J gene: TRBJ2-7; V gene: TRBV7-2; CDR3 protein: CASSPGTTWEQYF
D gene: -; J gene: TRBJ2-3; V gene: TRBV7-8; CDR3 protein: CASSLFLVGSDTQYF
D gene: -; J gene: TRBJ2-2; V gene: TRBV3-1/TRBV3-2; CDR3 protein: CASSTQRSISRAGELFF
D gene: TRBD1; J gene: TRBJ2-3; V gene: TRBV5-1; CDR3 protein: CASSLAGTGLTDTQYF
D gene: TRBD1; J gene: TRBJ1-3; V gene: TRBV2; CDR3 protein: CASSYRGDTGNTIYF
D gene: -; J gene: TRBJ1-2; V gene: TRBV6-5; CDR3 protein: CASRRTNRVTGGYTF
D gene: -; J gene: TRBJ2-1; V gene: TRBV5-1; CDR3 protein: CASSLDNGVQFF
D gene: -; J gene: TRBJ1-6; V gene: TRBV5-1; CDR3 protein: CASSFDRGNSPLHF
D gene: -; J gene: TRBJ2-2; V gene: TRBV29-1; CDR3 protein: CSAAGGDNTGELFF
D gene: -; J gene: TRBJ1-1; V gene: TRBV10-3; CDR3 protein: CAISAGGGEAFF
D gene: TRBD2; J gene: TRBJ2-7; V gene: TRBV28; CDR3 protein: CASELAGGLGYYEQYF
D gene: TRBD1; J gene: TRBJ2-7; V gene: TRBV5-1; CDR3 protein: CASTYRTGVSYEQYF
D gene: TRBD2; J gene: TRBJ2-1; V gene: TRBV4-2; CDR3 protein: CASSQDLAGGGYNEQFF
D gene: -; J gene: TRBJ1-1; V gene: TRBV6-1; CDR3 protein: CASSEVSRVGEAFF
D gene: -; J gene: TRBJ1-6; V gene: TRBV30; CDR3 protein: CAWGRGLNSPLHF
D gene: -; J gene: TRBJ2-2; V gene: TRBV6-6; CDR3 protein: CASSYSYRVVTGELFF
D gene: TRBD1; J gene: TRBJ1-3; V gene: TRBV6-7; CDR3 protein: CASSWGQGKNKGSGNTIYF
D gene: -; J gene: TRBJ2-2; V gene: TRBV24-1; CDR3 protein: CATSEWTDTGELFF
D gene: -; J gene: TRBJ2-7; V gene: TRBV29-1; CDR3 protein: CSVGGRGRFDEQYF
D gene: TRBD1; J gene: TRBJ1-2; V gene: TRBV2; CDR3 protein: CASSEPRDRAFQSYGYTF
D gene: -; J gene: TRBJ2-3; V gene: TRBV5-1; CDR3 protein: CASSLGQNTDTQYF
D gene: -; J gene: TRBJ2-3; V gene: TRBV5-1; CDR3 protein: CASSFSRSDTDTQYF
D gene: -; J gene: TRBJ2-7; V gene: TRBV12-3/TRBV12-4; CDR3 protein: CASSLALPGEQYF
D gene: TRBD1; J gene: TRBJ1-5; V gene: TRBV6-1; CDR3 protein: CASSDMTGGQPQHF
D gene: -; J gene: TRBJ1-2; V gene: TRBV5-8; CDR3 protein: CASSLPPPAGGYTF